Below are 14 T cell receptor beta chains sequenced from a single sample in a study of long-term antiretroviral therapy in people with HIV. The libraries were made with immunoSEQ v3.0 at survey level. Assay: immunoSEQ multiplex PCR; the TCRdb copy retains only in-frame clones and omits some. This table has about 14,000 clones, 75% to 85% appearing once. The sequencing here drew on unsorted PBMCs, taken 1.3 years before starting antiretroviral therapy. All receptors come from a man aged 35-49 years with HIV.

This clone was observed a few times. V and J are TRBV14 and TRBJ1-3; D unresolved. The CDR3 consists of 14 residues. The germline V and J ends were trimmed by 3 bases and 3 bases, with 9 bases remaining between them. In germline, CDR1 is SGHDN, CDR2 FVKESK. CDR3 nucleotides: TGTGCCAGCAGCCAGTTCGGTTTTGGAAACACCATATATTTT. This codes for CASSQFGFGNTIYF.

The V gene is TRBV5-6, the J gene TRBJ1-3; TRBD1 is a possible D gene (6 bases). Germline V CDR1 and CDR2: SGHDT, YYEEEE. V gave up 3 bases and J gave up 4 bases, with 14 bases separating them. The CDR3 totals 15 residues. This chain's CDR3 is CASSWGHLEGNTIYF. The CDR3 nucleotides read TGTGCCAGCAGCTGGGGACACCTTGAAGGAAACACCATATATTTT.

The V gene is TRBV2, the J gene TRBJ2-5; D is ambiguous. Trimming removed 3 bases at V and 5 bases at J, with 10 bases between. This CDR3 has 13 residues. Germline CDR1 SNHLY, CDR2 FYNNEI. CDR3 sequence: CASSERFAETQYF. CDR3 bases: TGTGCCAGCAGTGAGAGGTTTGCGGAGACCCAGTACTTC.

The gene calls are TRBV27 and TRBJ2-4; D is unresolved. Trimming removed 3 bases from V and 0 bases from J, with 12 bases in between. CDR3 size: 16 residues. Germline assignment: CDR1 MNHEY and CDR2 SMNVEV (reference sequence). CDR3 nucleotide sequence: TGTGCCAGCAGTTTGAAAGGACCCATAGCCAAAAACATTCAGTACTTC. Its translation: CASSLKGPIAKNIQYF.

J is TRBJ1-2 and V is TRBV19, with TRBD1 matching over 7 bases. Trimming took 5 bases from V and 8 from J; bases not matched to a gene: 5. The CDR3 spans 12 residues. Germline-derived CDR1 and CDR2 are LNHDA and SQIVND (reference sequence). The chain's CDR3 is CASSPDRDGYTF. The DNA of the CDR3 is TGTGCCAGTAGTCCCGACAGGGACGGCTACACCTTC.

The chain has TRBV11-2 and TRBJ1-2; D may be TRBD1 (5 bases). CDR3 size: 15 residues. V was trimmed by 5 bases and J by 5 bases, leaving 18 bases between them. Germline V gene data show CDR1 as SGHAT and CDR2 as FQNNGV. The CDR3 reads CASSAPLTAIYGYTF. CDR3 DNA: TGTGCCAGCAGCGCCCCGCTGACAGCGATTTATGGCTACACCTTC. Complete variable domain (other parts from reference TRBV11-2 and TRBJ1-2): EAGVAQSPRYKIIEKRQSVAFWCNPISGHATLYWYQQILGQGPKLLIQFQNNGVVDDSQLPKDRFSAERLKGVDSTLKIQPAKLEDSAVYLCASSAPLTAIYGYTFGSGTRLTVV.

The chain combines TRBV29-1 with TRBJ2-1, with unresolved D. CDR3 length: 12 amino acids. Germline V lookup: CDR1 SQVTM, CDR2 ANQGSEA. V was clipped by 7 bases and J by 6 bases, with 13 bases between them. The CDR3 sequence is CSAPRGANEQFF. In nucleotides, the CDR3 is TGCAGCGCCCCCCGAGGAGCCAATGAGCAGTTCTTC.

The chain couples TRBV5-4 to TRBJ1-2, with D tentatively TRBD1 (5 bases). Trimming left V 2 bases short and J 8 bases short, with 13 bases between. Germline V gene sequence: CDR1 SGHNT, CDR2 YYREEE (reference sequence). The CDR3 sequence is 13 residues long. The CDR3 DNA follows: TGTGCCAGCAGCTTCCCGTTCGGGGGGGGCTACACCTTC. Its protein product is CASSFPFGGGYTF.

The chain couples TRBV7-9 to TRBJ2-3, with D unclear. The V gene's germline CDR1 is SEHNR and CDR2 FQNEAQ (reference sequence). Deletions cut 0 bases from V and 2 bases from J, with 12 bases between. The CDR3 runs 16 residues. The CDR3 nucleotides read TGTGCCAGCAGCTTAGCGAAGAACAGCTACACAGATACGCAGTATTTT. It yields the protein CASSLAKNSYTDTQYF.

This clone came up a few times. The chain links TRBV2 to TRBJ1-6, with D unresolved. Trimming took 7 bases from V and 7 from J, leaving 14 bases between them. CDR1 is SNHLY and CDR2 is FYNNEI in the germline V gene. There are 14 residues in the CDR3. The CDR3 loop reads CASNGPAENSPLHF. The CDR3 bases are TGTGCCAGCAATGGACCGGCGGAGAATTCACCCCTCCACTTT.

The rearrangement links TRBV30 to TRBJ1-3, with D maybe TRBD1 (5 bases). V gave up 4 bases and J gave up 0 bases, with 10 bases separating them. The CDR3 is 14 amino acids. Germline assignment: CDR1 GTSNPN and CDR2 SVGIG (reference sequence). In DNA form, the CDR3 reads TGTGCCTGGACGGGAGGGGTCTCTGGAAACACCATATATTTT. Translating it yields CAWTGGVSGNTIYF. The full variable domain, completed using reference TRBV30 and TRBJ1-3, is SQTIHQWPATLVQPVGSPLSLECTVEGTSNPNLYWYRQAAGRGLQLLFYSVGIGQISSEVPQNLSASRPQDRQFILSSKKLLLSDSGFYLCAWTGGVSGNTIYFGEGSWLTVV.

This sequence joins TRBV14 and TRBJ2-7; 12 bases fit TRBD1. Germline V lookup: CDR1 SGHDN, CDR2 FVKESK. This CDR3 contains 16 residues. J was trimmed by 1 base and V by 4 bases; bases with no gene match: 5. CDR3 sequence: CASSRGQGAWSYEQYF. The CDR3 coding sequence is TGTGCCAGCAGCCGGGGACAGGGGGCTTGGTCCTACGAGCAGTACTTC.

The chain carries TRBV7-3 and TRBJ2-2; 8 nucleotides line up with TRBD1. This CDR3 has 16 amino acids. Germline lookup yields CDR1 SGHTA and CDR2 FQGTGA. The trim removed 4 bases at V and 0 bases at J, leaving 4 bases unmatched. The DNA for the CDR3 is TGTGCCAGCAGCTCACAGGGGGTTTCGAACACCGGGGAGCTGTTTTTT. Amino acid sequence: CASSSQGVSNTGELFF.

The chain recombines TRBV6-5 with TRBJ1-1, with 8 positions matching TRBD1. J lost 4 bases, V lost 0 bases, and 4 bases had no gene match. Per germline, CDR1 MNHEY and CDR2 SVGAGI. The CDR3 length is 15 residues. CDR3 sequence: CASSYSWTGSTEAFF. DNA of the CDR3: TGTGCCAGCAGTTACTCATGGACAGGGTCCACTGAAGCTTTCTTT.